Each of the 22 T cell receptor beta chains below was sequenced from the same sample in a study of blood T cell repertoires in COVID-19 (dated by TCRdb to the early 2020s). Library method: the immunoSEQ multiplex PCR assay. Held by TCRdb, this immuneACCESS table contains in-frame sequences only and omits some clones. Under half of the omission traces to an unresolved V gene where checked; the cause of the rest is unknown. Within this sample are 250,000 to 300,000 clones, with 88% of them counted one time only. The top ten hold 0.99% of the sample. Sequenced material: peripheral blood. The receptors stem from a woman between 35 and 50 years old who had recovered from COVID-19.

The chain combines TRBV7-9 with TRBJ2-5, with D possibly TRBD1 on 6 matching bases. The CDR3 covers 14 residues. The V and J ends lost 3 bases and 5 bases respectively, with 13 bases between them. CDR1 is SEHNR, CDR2 FQNEAQ, per germline (reference sequence). CDR3 nucleotide sequence: TGTGCCAGCAGCTTCCGCAGGGGTGGGGAGACCCAGTACTTC. This translates into CASSFRRGGETQYF.

J is TRBJ2-1 and V is TRBV19; 12 bases line up with TRBD2. Trimming at V came to 6 bases and at J to 6 bases, leaving 6 bases not matched to a gene. In germline, CDR1 is LNHDA, CDR2 SQIVND (reference sequence). This CDR3 has 15 amino acids. The CDR3 loop is CASSPSGRAGNEQFF. Written as DNA, the CDR3 is TGTGCCAGTAGCCCTAGCGGGAGGGCTGGCAATGAGCAGTTCTTC.

The gene calls are TRBV7-9 and TRBJ1-2; no firm D call. Between the trimmed V and J ends, which lost 3 bases and 7 bases, there was a span of 6 bases. The germline V gene encodes CDR1 SEHNR and CDR2 FQNEAQ (reference sequence). The CDR3 has 11 amino acids. Written as DNA, the CDR3 is TGTGCCAGCAGCTTTGGCTTTGGCTACACCTTC. Translating it yields CASSFGFGYTF.

This clone occurred a few times. The chain joins TRBV28 to TRBJ2-3, with 10 bases matching TRBD2. The CDR3 has 17 amino acids. Germline V lookup: CDR1 MDHEN, CDR2 SYDVKM. Unmatched junction bases numbered 14, after V lost 6 bases and J lost 5 bases. CDR3 in amino acids: CASSQPGSGRSEDTQYF. As DNA, the CDR3 is TGTGCCAGCAGCCAACCCGGTAGCGGGAGGTCTGAAGATACGCAGTATTTT.

The chain has TRBV19 and TRBJ2-7, with unresolved D. The V end lost 1 base, the J end lost 7 bases, and 11 bases lay between the germline ends. Germline lookup yields CDR1 LNHDA and CDR2 SQIVND (reference sequence). The CDR3 covers 13 residues. The CDR3 sequence is CASSIAADGEQYF. CDR3 in DNA: TGTGCCAGTAGTATAGCTGCAGACGGGGAGCAGTACTTC.

The J gene is TRBJ2-1, the V gene TRBV18; 7 nucleotides line up with TRBD2. Germline V gene sequence: CDR1 KGHSH, CDR2 LQKENI. This CDR3 spans 16 amino acids. V lost 6 bases and J lost 0; bases outside the gene matches: 8. CDR3 coding DNA: TGTGCCAGCTCCGGGGGGACCGGCCGCTCCTACAATGAGCAGTTCTTC. It is translated as CASSGGTGRSYNEQFF.

V gene TRBV10-1 combines with J gene TRBJ2-1; 7 nucleotides agree with TRBD2. This CDR3 has 15 residues. Germline values: CDR1 WNHNN, CDR2 SYGVQD (reference sequence). V lost 6 bases, J lost 6 bases, and 11 bases stayed unmatched. CDR3 residues: CASRTLGEGPNEQFF. The DNA of the CDR3 is TGCGCCAGCAGGACTTTGGGGGAGGGCCCCAATGAGCAGTTCTTC.

The genes are TRBV5-4 and TRBJ2-1, with a possible D match to TRBD2 (5 bases). The germline V gene has CDR1 SGHNT and CDR2 YYREEE (reference sequence). V was clipped by 0 bases and J by 6 bases, with 10 bases between them. The CDR3 is 14 residues long. The CDR3 protein is CASSLVIGGNEQFF. The CDR3 DNA sequence: TGTGCCAGCAGCTTGGTTATTGGAGGCAATGAGCAGTTCTTC.

This clone was counted only a few times. Other DNA sequences in the same sample also yield this CDR3. J is TRBJ1-1 and V is TRBV4-1; D is unresolved. Germline CDR1 MGHRA, CDR2 YSYEKL. Trimming shortened V by 1 base and J by 5 bases, and 5 bases separated the two germline ends. The CDR3 length is 12 residues. This chain's CDR3 is CASSQAGTEAFF. The DNA of the CDR3 is TGCGCCAGCAGCCAAGCGGGGACTGAAGCTTTCTTT.

The chain is built from TRBV10-3 and TRBJ1-3; D ambiguous. V lost 2 bases to trimming and J lost 0 bases, with 14 bases between them. Germline CDR1 ENHRY, CDR2 SYGVKD. The CDR3 loop spans 17 amino acids. CDR3 amino acids: CAISERPPNSSGNTIYF. The CDR3 nucleotides read TGTGCCATCAGTGAGCGCCCCCCCAACAGCTCTGGAAACACCATATATTTT.

V usage is TRBV6-5 and J usage is TRBJ2-7, with 8 nucleotides matching TRBD2. Germline V lookup: CDR1 MNHEY, CDR2 SVGAGI. V shed 2 bases, J shed 3 bases, and the junction held 6 bases outside the gene matches. This CDR3 region has 15 residues. CDR3 sequence (DNA): TGTGCCAGCAGTTACGGGGCTAGCGGGTACTACGAGCAGTACTTC. Translated, it gives CASSYGASGYYEQYF.

CDR3 bases: TGCGCCAGCAGCCCCCAGACAGGGGCTGGGAATGAAAAACTGTTTTTT. This codes for CASSPQTGAGNEKLFF. This chain joins TRBV5-1 and TRBJ1-4, with 8 nucleotides matching TRBD1. Trimming removed 4 bases from V and 5 bases from J; junction bases left unmatched: 10. The V gene's germline CDR1 is SGHRS and CDR2 YFSETQ. This CDR3 contains 16 residues.

V and J are TRBV7-9 and TRBJ1-5, with no clear D. The CDR3 loop spans 14 amino acids. The germline CDR1 and CDR2 sequences are SEHNR and FQNEAQ (reference sequence). V was pared by 7 bases and J by 1 base, with 11 bases between. The CDR3: CASTRGGSNQPQHF. The DNA of the CDR3 is TGTGCCAGCACCCGGGGTGGGAGCAATCAGCCCCAGCATTTT.

CDR3 DNA sequence: TGTGCCAGCTCACCACCGCCCGGGGCTGGAAACACCATATATTTT. Protein product: CASSPPPGAGNTIYF. The chain combines TRBV18 with TRBJ1-3; no reliable D call. This CDR3 has 15 amino acids. Trimming left V 0 bases short and J 2 bases short, with 8 bases between. The germline gives CDR1 KGHSH, CDR2 LQKENI.

The chain recombines TRBV27 with TRBJ2-1, with 8 bases fitting TRBD1. V lost 5 bases and J lost 10; bases outside the gene matches: 7. The CDR3 extends over 13 amino acids. Germline CDR1 is MNHEY and CDR2 is SMNVEV (reference sequence). The CDR3 nucleotides read TGTGCCAGCAGTCCAGGGACAGGCTGGGAGCAGTTCTTC. Translation: CASSPGTGWEQFF.

The rearrangement uses TRBV24-1 and TRBJ1-1; possible D gene TRBD1, 5 bases. The CDR3 is 13 residues long. The V end was cut by 4 bases, the J end by 8 bases, with 13 bases between. Per the germline V gene, CDR1 is KGHDR and CDR2 is SFDVKD. The CDR3 region has the DNA TGTGCCACCAGTGACCCCGGACACGGGGAAGCTTTCTTT. Translation gives CATSDPGHGEAFF.

This rearrangement joins TRBV5-5 to TRBJ2-7; D might be TRBD2 (6 bases). This CDR3 has 14 amino acids. The V gene lost 0 bases and the J gene lost 7 bases, with 14 bases spanning the gap. The germline gives CDR1 SGHKS, CDR2 YYEKEE (reference sequence). The CDR3 protein is CASSLDTRAGEQYF. The CDR3 bases are TGTGCCAGCAGCTTGGACACCAGGGCGGGAGAGCAGTACTTC.

The V call is TRBV5-1, the J call TRBJ2-1; 9 bases fit TRBD2. With V trimmed by 0 bases and J by 2 bases, 3 bases remained unmatched. Germline lookup yields CDR1 SGHRS and CDR2 YFSETQ. This CDR3 has 16 amino acids. The CDR3 DNA reads TGCGCCAGCAGCTTGGGGTCTAGCGGGACCTACAATGAGCAGTTCTTC. As protein: CASSLGSSGTYNEQFF.

This sequence joins TRBV20-1 and TRBJ2-3; TRBD2 matches at 9 bases. This CDR3 region has 13 residues. With V trimmed by 3 bases and J by 4 bases, 2 bases remained unmatched. Germline V lookup: CDR1 DFQATT, CDR2 SNEGSKA (reference sequence). CDR3 bases: TGCAGTGCTAGTGGCGGGAGGGCAGATACGCAGTATTTT. Its protein product is CSASGGRADTQYF.

This chain connects TRBV24-1 to TRBJ2-3; TRBD1 aligns across 7 bases. The CDR3 runs to 14 residues. The V gene end was trimmed by 4 bases and the J gene end by 5 bases; junction bases not matched to a gene: 5. The germline V gene has CDR1 KGHDR and CDR2 SFDVKD. The CDR3 reads CATSDPTGVDTQYF. CDR3 in DNA: TGTGCCACCAGTGACCCCACAGGGGTAGATACGCAGTATTTT.

This clone was seen more than once but under ten times. The chain links TRBV10-3 to TRBJ2-7, with 10 nucleotides matching TRBD1. With V trimmed by 7 bases and J by 3 bases, 3 bases remained unmatched. The CDR3 runs to 13 residues. Germline V gene data show CDR1 as ENHRY and CDR2 as SYGVKD. This CDR3 reads CAITGTGDYEQYF. In DNA form, the CDR3 reads TGTGCCATCACCGGGACAGGGGACTACGAGCAGTACTTC.

The rearrangement uses TRBV3-1 (or the pseudogene TRBV3-2) and TRBJ2-1; D is uncertain. CDR1 and CDR2 from the germline V gene are LGHDT and YNNKEL (reference sequence). This CDR3 contains 13 residues. The V and J ends lost 0 bases and 9 bases respectively, with 9 bases between them. The DNA for the CDR3 is TGTGCCAGCAGCCAAGATCTCGTGTTTGAGCAGTTCTTC. Protein product: CASSQDLVFEQFF.